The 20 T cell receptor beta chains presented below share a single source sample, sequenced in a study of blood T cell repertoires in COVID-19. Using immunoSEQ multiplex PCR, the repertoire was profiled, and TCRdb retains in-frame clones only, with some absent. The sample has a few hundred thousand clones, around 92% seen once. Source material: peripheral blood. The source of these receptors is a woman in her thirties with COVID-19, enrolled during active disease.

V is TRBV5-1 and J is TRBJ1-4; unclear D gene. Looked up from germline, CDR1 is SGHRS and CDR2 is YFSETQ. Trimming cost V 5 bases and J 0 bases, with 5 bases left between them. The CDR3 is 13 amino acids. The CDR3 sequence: CASSEATNEKLFF. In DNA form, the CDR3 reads TGCGCCAGCAGTGAGGCAACTAATGAAAAACTGTTTTTT.

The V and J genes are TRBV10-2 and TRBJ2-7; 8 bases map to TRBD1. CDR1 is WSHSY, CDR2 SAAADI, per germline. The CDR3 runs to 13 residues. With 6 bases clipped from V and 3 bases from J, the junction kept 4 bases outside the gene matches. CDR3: CASRPTGGYEQYV. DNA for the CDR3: TGCGCCAGCAGGCCAACAGGGGGCTACGAGCAGTACGTC.

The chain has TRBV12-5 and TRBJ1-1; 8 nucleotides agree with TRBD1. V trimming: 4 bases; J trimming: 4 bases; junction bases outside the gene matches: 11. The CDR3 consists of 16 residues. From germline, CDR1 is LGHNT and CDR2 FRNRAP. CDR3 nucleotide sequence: TGTGCTAGTGGTTCTGGAATCCCACAGGGGGGCACTGAAGCTTTCTTT. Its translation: CASGSGIPQGGTEAFF.

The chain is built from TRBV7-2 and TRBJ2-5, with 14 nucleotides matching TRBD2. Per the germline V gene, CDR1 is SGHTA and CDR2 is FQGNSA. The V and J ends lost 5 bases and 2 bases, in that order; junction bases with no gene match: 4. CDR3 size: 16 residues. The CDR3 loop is CASSEGLAGEQETQYF. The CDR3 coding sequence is TGTGCCAGCAGCGAGGGACTAGCGGGGGAGCAAGAGACCCAGTACTTC.

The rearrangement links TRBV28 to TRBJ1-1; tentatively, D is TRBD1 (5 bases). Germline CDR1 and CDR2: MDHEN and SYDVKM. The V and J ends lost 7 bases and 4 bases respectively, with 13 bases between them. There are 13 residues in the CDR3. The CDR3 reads CASMALRATEAFF. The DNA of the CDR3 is TGTGCCAGCATGGCCCTCAGGGCCACTGAAGCTTTCTTT.

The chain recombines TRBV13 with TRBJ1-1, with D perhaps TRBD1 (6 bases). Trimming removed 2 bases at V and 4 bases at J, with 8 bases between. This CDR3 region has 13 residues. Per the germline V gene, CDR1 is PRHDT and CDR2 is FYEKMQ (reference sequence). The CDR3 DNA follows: TGTGCCAGCAGCTTAACCAGGGGCACTGAAGCTTTCTTT. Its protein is CASSLTRGTEAFF.

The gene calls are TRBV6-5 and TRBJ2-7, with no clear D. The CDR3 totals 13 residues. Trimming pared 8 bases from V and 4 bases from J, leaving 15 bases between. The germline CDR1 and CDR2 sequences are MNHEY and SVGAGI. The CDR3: CASRKAPSYEQYV. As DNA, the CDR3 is TGTGCCAGCCGCAAAGCCCCCTCTTACGAGCAGTACGTC.

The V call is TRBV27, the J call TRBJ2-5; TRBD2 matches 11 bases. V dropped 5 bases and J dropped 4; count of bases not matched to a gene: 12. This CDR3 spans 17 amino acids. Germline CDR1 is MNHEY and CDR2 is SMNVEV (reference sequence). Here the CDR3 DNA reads TGTGCCAGCAGTCCTAGGGGTAGCGGGGGGGCCTCAGAGACCCAGTACTTC. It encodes CASSPRGSGGASETQYF.

CDR3 sequence: CASSPLQGGGTEAFF. The CDR3 DNA sequence: TGTGCCAGCAGCCCCCTACAGGGCGGGGGCACTGAAGCTTTCTTT. The chain joins TRBV6-5 to TRBJ1-1; maybe TRBD1 (6 bases). Deletions cut 6 bases from V and 4 bases from J, with 18 bases between. The CDR3 loop spans 15 amino acids. Germline V gene sequence: CDR1 MNHEY, CDR2 SVGAGI.

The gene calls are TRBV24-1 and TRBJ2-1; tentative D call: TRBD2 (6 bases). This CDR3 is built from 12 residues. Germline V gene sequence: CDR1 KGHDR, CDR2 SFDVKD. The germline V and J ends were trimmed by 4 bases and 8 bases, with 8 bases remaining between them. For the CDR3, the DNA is TGTGCCACCAGTGACACGGGGGATGAGCAGTTCTTC. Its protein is CATSDTGDEQFF.

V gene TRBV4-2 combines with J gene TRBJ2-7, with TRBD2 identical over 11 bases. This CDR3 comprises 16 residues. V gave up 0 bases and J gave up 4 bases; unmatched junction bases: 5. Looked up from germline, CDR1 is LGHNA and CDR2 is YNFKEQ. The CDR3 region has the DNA TGTGCCAGCAGCCAAGACTTAGCGGGGGGGCCTTACGAGCAGTACTTC. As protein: CASSQDLAGGPYEQYF.

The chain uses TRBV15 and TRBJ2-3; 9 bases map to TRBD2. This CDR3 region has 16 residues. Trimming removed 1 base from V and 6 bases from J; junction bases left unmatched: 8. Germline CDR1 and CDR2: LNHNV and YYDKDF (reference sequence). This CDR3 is CATSRVSGTSSDTQYF. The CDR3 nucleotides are TGTGCCACCAGCAGAGTAAGTGGGACTAGCTCTGATACGCAGTATTTT. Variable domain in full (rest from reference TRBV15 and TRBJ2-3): DAMVIQNPRYQVTQFGKPVTLSCSQTLNHNVMYWYQQKSSQAPKLLFHYYDKDFNNEADTPDNFQSRRPNTSFCFLDIRSPGLGDTAMYLCATSRVSGTSSDTQYFGPGTRLTVL.

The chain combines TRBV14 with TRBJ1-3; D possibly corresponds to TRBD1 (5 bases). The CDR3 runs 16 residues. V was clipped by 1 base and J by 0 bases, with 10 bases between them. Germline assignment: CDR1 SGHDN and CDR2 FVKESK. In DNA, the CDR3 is TGTGCCAGCAGCCAAGTGGGGGGACGCTCTGGAAACACCATATATTTT. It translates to CASSQVGGRSGNTIYF. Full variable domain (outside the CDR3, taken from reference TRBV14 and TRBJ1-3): EAGVTQFPSHSVIEKGQTVTLRCDPISGHDNLYWYRRVMGKEIKFLLHFVKESKQDESGMPNNRFLAERTGGTYSTLKVQPAELEDSGVYFCASSQVGGRSGNTIYFGEGSWLTVV.

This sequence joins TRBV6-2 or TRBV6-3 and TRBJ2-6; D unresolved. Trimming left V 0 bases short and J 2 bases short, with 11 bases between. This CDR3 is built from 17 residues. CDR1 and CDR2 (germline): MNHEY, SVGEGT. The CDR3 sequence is CASSYSQYRAGANVLTF. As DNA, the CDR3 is TGTGCCAGCAGTTACTCCCAGTATCGGGCTGGGGCCAACGTCCTGACTTTC.

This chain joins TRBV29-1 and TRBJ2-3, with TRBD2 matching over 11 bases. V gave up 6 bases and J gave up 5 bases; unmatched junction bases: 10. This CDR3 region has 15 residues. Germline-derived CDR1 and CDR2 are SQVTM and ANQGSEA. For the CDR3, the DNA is TGCAGCGTCGTTACGACTAGCGGGGTGGGAGATACGCAGTATTTT. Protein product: CSVVTTSGVGDTQYF.

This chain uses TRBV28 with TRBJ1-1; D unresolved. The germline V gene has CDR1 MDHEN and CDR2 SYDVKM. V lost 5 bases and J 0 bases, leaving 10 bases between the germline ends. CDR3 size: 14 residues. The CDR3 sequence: CASSPPTVNTEAFF. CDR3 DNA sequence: TGTGCCAGCAGTCCCCCAACGGTGAACACTGAAGCTTTCTTT.

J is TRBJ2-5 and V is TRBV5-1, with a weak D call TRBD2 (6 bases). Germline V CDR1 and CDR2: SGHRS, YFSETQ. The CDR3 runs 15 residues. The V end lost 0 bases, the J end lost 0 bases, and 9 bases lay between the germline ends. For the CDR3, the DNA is TGCGCCAGCAGCTTGGGCGGGGTGTACCAAGAGACCCAGTACTTC. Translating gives CASSLGGVYQETQYF.

CDR3 coding DNA: TGTGCCAGCAGTTTTGGCCCGAACTATGGCTACACCTTC. Protein: CASSFGPNYGYTF. This chain connects TRBV27 to TRBJ1-2, with unresolved D. The V gene lost 3 bases and the J gene lost 2 bases, with 7 bases spanning the gap. Per germline, CDR1 MNHEY and CDR2 SMNVEV (reference sequence). The CDR3 is made up of 13 amino acids.

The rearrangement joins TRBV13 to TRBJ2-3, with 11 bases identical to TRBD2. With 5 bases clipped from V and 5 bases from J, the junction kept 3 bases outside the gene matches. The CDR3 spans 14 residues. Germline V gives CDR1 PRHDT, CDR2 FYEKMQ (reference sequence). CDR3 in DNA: TGTGCCAGCAGCCGAGGGACTAGCGGAGATACGCAGTATTTT. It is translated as CASSRGTSGDTQYF. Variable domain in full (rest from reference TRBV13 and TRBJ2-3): AAGVIQSPRHLIKEKRETATLKCYPIPRHDTVYWYQQGPGQDPQFLISFYEKMQSDKGSIPDRFSAQQFSDYHSELNMSSLELGDSALYFCASSRGTSGDTQYFGPGTRLTVL.

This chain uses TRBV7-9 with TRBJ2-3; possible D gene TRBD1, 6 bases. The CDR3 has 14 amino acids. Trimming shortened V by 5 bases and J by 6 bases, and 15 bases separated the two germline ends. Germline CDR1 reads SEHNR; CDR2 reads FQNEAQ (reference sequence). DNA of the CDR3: TGTGCCAGCAGCCTTAAAACAGGGCCTGATACGCAGTATTTT. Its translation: CASSLKTGPDTQYF.